This T cell receptor beta chain was observed in a study of follicular helper T cells after annual influenza vaccination. Overall study results and limits: Yearly vaccinations repeatedly recalled conserved clonotypes in ICOS+CD38+ cTfh. ICOS-CD38- cTfh most often held earlier Day 7 ICOS+CD38+ clones. ICOS+CD38+ cTfh clonality tracked population frequency, and its change tracked circulating plasmablast change.

V was shortened by 0 bases and J by 4 bases, with 14 bases between the two germline ends. The germline V gene encodes CDR1 SGHRS and CDR2 YFSETQ. The CDR3 sequence is 16 residues long. The time point here: 2015-2016 season, 7 days after influenza vaccination. Between about 35 and 110 mL of blood was drawn per time point. As for this clone: Its cognate antigen is unknown.

TCRdb keeps only in-frame clones here, not all; method: immunoSEQ multiplex PCR. Among about 1,300 clones listed, around three quarters were seen once. The V gene is TRBV5-1, the J gene TRBJ2-1; D remains ambiguous. The specimen was CXCR5+ CD38+ circulating T follicular helper cells from blood, collected 7 days after influenza vaccination. The subset: circulating Tfh, non-naive CD4+CXCR5+PD-1+ (ICOS+CD38+ or ICOS-CD38-). The sequence was collected from an adult who received the influenza vaccine. CDR3 bases: TGCGCCAGCAGCTTGGGTAAGGGTCTGACTTACAATGAGCAGTTCTTC. Translation: CASSLGKGLTYNEQFF.